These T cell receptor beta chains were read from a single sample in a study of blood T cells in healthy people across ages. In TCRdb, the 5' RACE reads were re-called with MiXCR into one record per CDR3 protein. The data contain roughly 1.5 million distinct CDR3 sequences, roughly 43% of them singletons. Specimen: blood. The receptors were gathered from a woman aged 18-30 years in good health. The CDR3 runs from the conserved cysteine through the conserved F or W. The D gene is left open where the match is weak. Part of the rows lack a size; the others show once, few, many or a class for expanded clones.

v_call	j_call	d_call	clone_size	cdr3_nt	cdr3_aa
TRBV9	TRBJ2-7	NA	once	TGTGCCAGCAGCGGAGGGGCAACCCACGAGCAGTACTTC	CASSGGATHEQYF
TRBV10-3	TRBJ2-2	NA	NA	TGTGCCATCAGTGAGTCAGGTTTCGGGACGGCCTCCCCCGGGGAGCTGTTTTTT	CAISESGFGTASPGELFF
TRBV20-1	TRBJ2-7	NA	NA	TGCAGTGCTAGGCCCGGGACCTCTTCCTACGAGCAGTACTTC	CSARPGTSSYEQYF
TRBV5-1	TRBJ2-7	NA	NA	TGCGCCAGCAGCTTGGGACAGCTGGATTACGAGCAGTACTTC	CASSLGQLDYEQYF
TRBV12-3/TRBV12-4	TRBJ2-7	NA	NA	TGTACCAGCAGTTTAACAGGGAGCTCCTACGAGCAGTACTTC	CTSSLTGSSYEQYF
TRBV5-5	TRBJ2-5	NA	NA	TGTGCCAGCAGCCCGTGGGGGCGCGATGAGACCCAGTACTTC	CASSPWGRDETQYF
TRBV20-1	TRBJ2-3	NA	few	TGCAGTGCTAGAATTGATACGCAGTATTTT	CSARIDTQYF
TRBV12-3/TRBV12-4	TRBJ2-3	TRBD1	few	TGTGCCAGCAGTCGAGACAGGGGACCGACAGATACGCAGTATTTT	CASSRDRGPTDTQYF
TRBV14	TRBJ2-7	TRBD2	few	TGTGCCAGCAGCCAAGAGACTAGCGGGAGCAACGAGCAGTACTTC	CASSQETSGSNEQYF
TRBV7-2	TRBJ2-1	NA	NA	TGTGCCAGCAGCCCTAGATCGAGCCTAACTCCTACAATGACGCAGTTCTTC	CASSPRSSLTPTMTQFF
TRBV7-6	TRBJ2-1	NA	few	TGTGCCAGCAGCTTTGCGAGGGGTTCAGGGAATGAGCAGTTCTTC	CASSFARGSGNEQFF
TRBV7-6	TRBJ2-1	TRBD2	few	TGTGCCAGCAGCCCGTTTAGCGGGAGGGCATACAATGAGCAGTTCTTC	CASSPFSGRAYNEQFF
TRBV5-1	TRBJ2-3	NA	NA	TGCGCCAGCAGCTTGGTGGCAATTCGCACAGATACGCAGTATTTT	CASSLVAIRTDTQYF
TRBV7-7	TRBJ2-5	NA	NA	TGTGCTAGCAGCTTGGACCAGGGAGGGACCCAGTACTTC	CASSLDQGGTQYF
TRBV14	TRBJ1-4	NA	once	TGTGCCAGCAGCCGCAGATCCGAGGAAAAACTGTTTTTT	CASSRRSEEKLFF
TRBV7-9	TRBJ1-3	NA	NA	TGTGCCAGCAGCAGTCTTTCAGGGTCATCTGGAAACACCATATATTTT	CASSSLSGSSGNTIYF
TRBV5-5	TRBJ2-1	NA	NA	TGTGCCAGCAGCTCCGCCAGGGCGAAGTACGATGAGCAGTTCTTC	CASSSARAKYDEQFF
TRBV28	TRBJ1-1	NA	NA	TGTGCCAGCACGGACACCCTGAACACTGAAGCTTTCTTT	CASTDTLNTEAFF
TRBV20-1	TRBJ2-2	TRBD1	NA	TGCAGTGCTACAGACAGGGGGCTTTACACCGGGGAGCTGTTTTTT	CSATDRGLYTGELFF
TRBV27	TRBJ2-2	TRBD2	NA	TGTGCCACAAGCGGGAGGGCCACCGGGGAGCTGTTTTTT	CATSGRATGELFF
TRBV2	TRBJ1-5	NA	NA	TGTGCCAGCAGTGCGACAGATGGAGGCAATCAGCCCCAGCATTTT	CASSATDGGNQPQHF
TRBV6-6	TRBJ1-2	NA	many	TGTGCCAGCAGTTACTCGGGGCGGGATGGCTACACCTTC	CASSYSGRDGYTF
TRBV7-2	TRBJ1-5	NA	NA	TGTGCCAGCAGCGGGGAGGGGGGTTATTATAGCAATCAGCCCCAGCATTTT	CASSGEGGYYSNQPQHF
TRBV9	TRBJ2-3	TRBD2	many	TGTGCCAGCAGCTCCGGGACTAGCGCTCGAGATACGCAGTATTTT	CASSSGTSARDTQYF
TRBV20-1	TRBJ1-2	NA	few	TGCAGTGCTAGGTCAGGACCCTATGGCTACACCTTC	CSARSGPYGYTF
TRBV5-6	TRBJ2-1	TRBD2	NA	TGTGCCAGCAGCTTGGTTCTAGCGGGACCAAGTGAGCAGTTCTTC	CASSLVLAGPSEQFF
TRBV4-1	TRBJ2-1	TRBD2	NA	TGCGCCAGCAGCCAATCATTGCGGGAGCTCCACGAGCAGTTCTTC	CASSQSLRELHEQFF
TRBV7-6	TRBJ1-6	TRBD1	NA	TGTGCCAGCAGCCAGGGGGCTTGGGGGGATTCACCCCTCCACTTT	CASSQGAWGDSPLHF
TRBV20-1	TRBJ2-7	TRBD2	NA	TGCAGTGCTAGAGATCCCAGGCGGGGGGTCGCCTACGAGCAGTACTTC	CSARDPRRGVAYEQYF
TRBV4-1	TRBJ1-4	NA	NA	TGCGCCAGTCCTTCCCCTCTGGGAGACGAAAAACTGTTTTTT	CASPSPLGDEKLFF
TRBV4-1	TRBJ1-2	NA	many	TGCGCCAGCTATGGGTCTAACTATGGCTACACCTTC	CASYGSNYGYTF
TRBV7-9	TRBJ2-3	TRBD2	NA	TGTGCCAGCAGCAGAACAACCGGGACTATCACAGATACGCAGTATTTT	CASSRTTGTITDTQYF
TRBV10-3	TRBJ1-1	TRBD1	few	TGTGCCATTTTGAATCCTGGACAGGGAGGAGCTTTCTTT	CAILNPGQGGAFF
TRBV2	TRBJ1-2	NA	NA	TGTGCCAGCAGTGGGCAGGGGCGTCTCTATGGCTACACCTTC	CASSGQGRLYGYTF
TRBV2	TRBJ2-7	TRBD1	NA	TGTGCCAGCAGTGACCCCCTGGGACAGGGGCCCTACAATGAGCAGTACTTC	CASSDPLGQGPYNEQYF
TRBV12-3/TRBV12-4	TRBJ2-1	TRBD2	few	TGTGCCAGCAGTAAAGGACTAGCGGGAGGCCTCAATGAGCAGTTCTTC	CASSKGLAGGLNEQFF
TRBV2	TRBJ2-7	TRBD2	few	TGTGCCAGCAGTGAGCTACTAGCGGGGACGGGCGAGCAGTACTTC	CASSELLAGTGEQYF
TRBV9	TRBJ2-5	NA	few	TGTGCCAGCAGCACCCGTAGTAATCAGCAGTACTTC	CASSTRSNQQYF
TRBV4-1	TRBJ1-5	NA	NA	TGCGCCAGCAGCCAAGTAAATAGGGGACCCCCGGGTTATAGCAATCAGCCCCAGCATTTT	CASSQVNRGPPGYSNQPQHF
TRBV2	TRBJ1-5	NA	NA	TGTGCCAGCAGTGAACGGTGGACCGGGGATCAGCCCCAGCATTTT	CASSERWTGDQPQHF
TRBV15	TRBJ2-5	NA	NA	TGTGCCACCAGCAGAGATAAAGGGTTCCAAGAGACCCAGTACTTC	CATSRDKGFQETQYF
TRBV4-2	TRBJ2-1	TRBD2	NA	TGTGCCAGCAGCCAATCCCTTACTAGCGGCTCCTACAATGAGCAGTTCTTC	CASSQSLTSGSYNEQFF
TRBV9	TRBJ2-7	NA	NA	TGTGCCAGCAGCGTAGGTGGAGCTTACAGCTACGAGCAGTACTTC	CASSVGGAYSYEQYF
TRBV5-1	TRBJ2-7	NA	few	TGCGCCAGCAGCTTGGGTGGGGTGGACTACGAGCAGTACTTC	CASSLGGVDYEQYF
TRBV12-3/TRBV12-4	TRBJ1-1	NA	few	TGTGCCAGCAGGTACTCTAGTCGGGTTACTGAAGCTTTCTTT	CASRYSSRVTEAFF
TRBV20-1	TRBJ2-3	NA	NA	TGCAGTGCTAGCATCGATACGCAGTATTTT	CSASIDTQYF